This T cell receptor beta chain was profiled in a study of shared clonotypes between healthy human individuals. Whole-study findings and limits: Few donors restricted represented genetic and exposure-history diversity. Clonotype sharing among donors was expected to depend on sequencing depth.

On this clone itself: Its target is unknown.

When replicate PCRs were run on unsorted PBMC, they used around 0.3 ug DNA, tens of thousands of T cell genomes. Authors' processing steps: In the immunoSEQ data, sequences were junction-only and lacked quality scores, so filtering differed. Sequenced by immunoSEQ multiplex PCR; TCRdb stores in-frame clones only, minus some. V, J and clone size reflect that table, while D and trimming were determined from the DNA. The table lists roughly 500,000 clones, 76% of them singletons, with about an eighth in the top ten. Germline-derived CDR1 and CDR2 are SGHRS and YFSETQ. The CDR3 has 15 amino acids. V gave up 4 bases and J gave up 5 bases; unmatched junction bases: 11.

The genes are TRBV5-1 and TRBJ2-5; 7 bases map to TRBD1. This sequence was found in a woman aged 40 to 49 in good health. Some clones in this sample may be carry-over from other donors' samples. The sequencing input was PBMCs. CDR3 residues: CASSRDRVEAETQYF. As DNA, the CDR3 is TGCGCCAGCAGCCGAGACAGGGTTGAGGCGGAGACCCAGTACTTC. Based on the CDR3 plus reference TRBV5-1 and TRBJ2-5, the full variable domain is KAGVTQTPRYLIKTRGQQVTLSCSPISGHRSVSWYQQTPGQGLQFLFEYFSETQRNKGNFPGRFSGRQFSNSRSEMNVSTLELGDSALYLCASSRDRVEAETQYFGPGTRLLVL.